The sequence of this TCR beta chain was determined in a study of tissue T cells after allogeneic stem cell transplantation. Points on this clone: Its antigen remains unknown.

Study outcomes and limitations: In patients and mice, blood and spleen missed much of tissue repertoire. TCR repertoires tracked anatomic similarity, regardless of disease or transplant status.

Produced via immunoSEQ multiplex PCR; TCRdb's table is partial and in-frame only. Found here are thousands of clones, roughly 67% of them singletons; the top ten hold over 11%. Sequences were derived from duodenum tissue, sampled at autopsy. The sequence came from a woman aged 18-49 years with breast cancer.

The CDR3 DNA sequence: TGTGCCAGCAGCTTGGTGGTGACCTACGAGCAGTACTTC. This encodes CASSLVVTYEQYF. The chain carries TRBV7-9 and TRBJ2-7; D ambiguous. Looked up from germline, CDR1 is SEHNR and CDR2 is FQNEAQ (reference sequence). V shed 3 bases and J shed 2 bases, with 8 bases lying between them. The CDR3 covers 13 residues.